This T cell receptor beta chain stems from a study of blood T cell repertoires in COVID-19 (dated by TCRdb to 2019 to 2021). With respect to the entire study: The collaborator samples originated in the United States, Italy and Spain and spanned the acute and convalescent phases of COVID-19. The prospective study material was composed of cDNA or gDNA derived from T cells, B-cell-depleted T cells, or PBMCs. Subjects who had been exposed to COVID-19, were actively infected with it, or had recovered from it provided the deeply sampled blood TCRbeta repertoires that made up the dataset. A freely available public database, intended as a resource for researchers studying the immune response to SARS-CoV-2, is where the repertoires were released. Samples were obtained from the ongoing ImmuneRACE study (first 160 participants) and from about 1,300 subjects provided by 6 global collaborators. Sample metadata almost always included a de-identified subject ID, COVID-19 status, age in years and sex. Where HLA class I and class II types were available, the types were taken from metadata supplied by the sample provider, not from assay-based typing. On the study overall, not on this receptor specifically: The amount of clinical and demographic metadata varied by source and participant and was provided uncurated.

TCRbeta CDR3 regions were amplified from genomic DNA by means of the immunoSEQ Assay, a bias-controlled multiplex PCR. The authors' analysis ran thus. The number of nucleated cells in each sample was estimated from the amplification of reference gene primers within the assay. To quantify the absolute abundance of each unique TCRbeta CDR3 rearrangement, sequence reads were collapsed and filtered. For each sample, productive Simpson clonality was calculated by taking the square root of Simpson's diversity index across productive rearrangements. TCRdb stores this immuneACCESS table with in-frame sequences only. Part of the clones is absent; in the studies checked, under half of the shortfall reflects unresolved V genes, and no reason is known for the rest. V, J and clone size reflect that table, while D and trimming were determined from the DNA. The sample has around 46,000 clones on record, around 87% of them singletons. The ten top clones hold approximately 15% of the sample.

The collaborating institutions used their own protocols to collect whole blood in K2EDTA tubes. Collaborator samples were shipped for TCRbeta analysis as frozen whole blood, isolated PBMCs, or DNA extracted from either sample type. This clone was seen more than once but under ten times. This clone's antigen is unknown. Per-base quality was not reported, and no clone a single base away is much larger than it. The sequence was obtained from a human donor in a cohort sampled during active COVID-19. The sample was peripheral blood.

The nucleotide sequence is given as TGTGCCAGCAGTTTGCCGGGGCAGCCCCAGCATTTT. It encodes CASSLPGQPQHF. The receptor chain draws on TRBV27 and TRBJ1-5; too little of a D gene remains to name it. CDR1 and CDR2, per the germline V gene (reference sequence), are MNHEY and SMNVEV. V is pared back by 3 bases and J by 7 bases, with 7 bases lying between the germline termini. The CDR3, from cysteine to phenylalanine, totals 12 residues. The read is trimmed to its CDR3 DNA, 36 bases read in frame from base 1.